This T cell receptor beta chain was obtained from a study of response to subunit inactivated influenza vaccine. Study-wide findings and caveats: The authors offered the suggestion that each seasonal influenza vaccination recruits few new T cells.

A note on this clonotype: What it binds is unknown.

MiXCR, applied by TCRdb to the RT-PCR reads, yields one record per CDR3 protein. The data show about 520,000 distinct CDR3 sequences, with 25% seen just once and under 2.5% held by the top ten. J gave up 5 bases and V 4 bases, and 17 bases lay outside the gene matches. The germline gives CDR1 SGHRS, CDR2 YFSETQ. This CDR3 is 19 amino acids long. This sequence joins TRBV5-1 and TRBJ2-5; TRBD2 aligns across 13 bases. The TCR sequence derives from a man aged 50 or older who received an inactivated influenza vaccine. The material sequenced was CD4+ T cells sorted from PBMCs, taken 4 to 6 days after vaccination. The CDR3 region is CASSPGLAGARRHAETQYF. The CDR3 coding sequence is TGCGCCAGCAGCCCCGGACTAGCGGGAGCTCGTAGGCATGCGGAGACCCAGTACTTC.